This T cell receptor beta chain emerged from a study of response to subunit inactivated influenza vaccine. TCRdb fed the RT-PCR reads into MiXCR, producing one record per CDR3 protein. The table includes 610,000 or so distinct CDR3 sequences, around 15% detected once. CDR1 is SGHVS and CDR2 is FQNEAQ in the germline V gene. Deletions cut 2 bases from V and 2 bases from J, with 12 bases between. The CDR3 loop spans 15 amino acids. As for this clonotype: Antigen unknown.

Study-wide findings and caveats: The authors proposed limited new T cell recruitment per seasonal influenza vaccination.

The input for sequencing was PBMCs from blood, taken 11 to 12 days after vaccination. This sequence was found in a man aged 50 or older who received an inactivated influenza vaccine. The genes are TRBV7-8 and TRBJ1-2; D unresolved. CDR3 coding DNA: TGTGCCAGCAGCTTATGGGTATGGGGAAACTATGGCTACACCTTC. Translated, it gives CASSLWVWGNYGYTF. The full variable domain, with the rest looked up from reference TRBV7-8 and TRBJ1-2, is GAGVSQSPRYKVAKRGQDVALRCDPISGHVSLFWYQQALGQGPEFLTYFQNEAQLDKSGLPSDRFFAERPEGSVSTLKIQRTQQEDSAVYLCASSLWVWGNYGYTFGSGTRLTVV.